The sequence of this T cell receptor (beta chain) was determined in a study of blood T cell repertoires in COVID-19. About the study: COVID-19 samples, acute and convalescent, were from the United States, Italy and Spain. From T cells, B-cell-depleted T cells, or PBMCs came the material, which was cDNA or gDNA.

CDR3 length: 17 residues. Germline values: CDR1 SGHTA, CDR2 FQGTGA. Trimming removed 0 bases from V and 3 bases from J; junction bases left unmatched: 7. As processed by the authors: Amplification of reference gene primers was used by the study to estimate nucleated cell counts. TCRdb's copy holds only in-frame clones and misses some; the assay was immunoSEQ multiplex PCR. V, J and clone size were drawn from that table, and D and trimming were deduced from the DNA. The sample has about 65,000 clones; 80% to 90% are singletons. The TCR sequence derives from a man older than 75 with acute or convalescent COVID-19. Sequenced sample: peripheral blood. This chain connects TRBV7-3 to TRBJ2-3; 9 nucleotides align to TRBD2. The CDR3 spells CASSLTPSGVYTDTQYF. CDR3 nucleotides: TGTGCCAGCAGCTTAACCCCTAGCGGGGTTTATACAGATACGCAGTATTTT.